The 8 T cell receptor beta chains below were found in one sample sequenced in a study of shared clonotypes between healthy human individuals. Data came from immunoSEQ multiplex PCR; TCRdb stores just in-frame clones and leaves some out. Seen here are about 660,000 clones, about 74% observed once, and the top ten hold under 2%. The sequenced sample consisted of memory CD4+ T cells sorted from blood. Described subset: CD45RA-negative fraction. These receptor sequences come from a woman aged 25 to 39 in good health.

The chain carries TRBV28 and TRBJ1-3, with 10 positions matching TRBD1. In germline, CDR1 is MDHEN, CDR2 SYDVKM. V gave up 5 bases and J gave up 4 bases; unmatched junction bases: 11. This CDR3 has 17 residues. DNA of the CDR3: TGTGCCAGCAGTCTTACGACAGGGGGCGCGTTGGGAAACACCATATATTTT. This encodes CASSLTTGGALGNTIYF. Drawing the rest from reference TRBV28 and TRBJ1-3, the complete variable domain is DVKVTQSSRYLVKRTGEKVFLECVQDMDHENMFWYRQDPGLGLRLIYFSYDVKMKEKGDIPEGYSVSREKKERFSLILESASTNQTSMYLCASSLTTGGALGNTIYFGEGSWLTVV.

This chain uses TRBV6-5 with TRBJ2-7; weak D call: TRBD2 (6 bases). The V gene lost 7 bases and the J gene lost 7 bases, with 14 bases spanning the gap. Germline assignment: CDR1 MNHEY and CDR2 SVGAGI. The CDR3 consists of 12 residues. CDR3 protein: CASNDWGREQYF. The CDR3 DNA is TGTGCCAGCAACGACTGGGGGAGGGAGCAGTACTTC.

V is TRBV6-6 and J is TRBJ2-1, with D uncertain. The V end was cut by 10 bases, the J end by 0 bases, with 10 bases between. Germline CDR1 reads MNHNY; CDR2 reads SVGAGI (reference sequence). This CDR3 has 13 residues. The chain's CDR3 is CATQASSYNEQFF. For the CDR3, the DNA is TGTGCCACGCAAGCAAGCTCCTACAATGAGCAGTTCTTC.

The chain carries TRBV7-2 and TRBJ2-7, with D possibly TRBD1 on 6 matching bases. CDR1 is SGHTA, CDR2 FQGNSA, per germline. Trimming took off 5 bases at V and 2 bases at J, with 10 bases between the two ends. The CDR3 totals 13 residues. This CDR3 reads CASSDGGPYEQYF. CDR3 bases: TGTGCCAGCAGCGATGGGGGCCCCTACGAGCAGTACTTC. Supplemented by reference TRBV7-2 and TRBJ2-7, the full variable domain reads GAGVSQSPSNKVTEKGKDVELRCDPISGHTALYWYRQSLGQGLEFLIYFQGNSAPDKSGLPSDRFSAERTGGSVSTLTIQRTQQEDSAVYLCASSDGGPYEQYFGPGTRLTVT.

On this clone: Other nucleotide sequences in the sample specify the same CDR3. The chain joins TRBV29-1 to TRBJ2-7; 7 nucleotides agree with TRBD1. Trimming removed 4 bases from V and 4 bases from J; junction bases left unmatched: 4. Per the germline V gene, CDR1 is SQVTM and CDR2 is ANQGSEA. This CDR3 spans 12 amino acids. The CDR3 loop reads CSVARDSYEQYF. CDR3 nucleotide sequence: TGCAGCGTTGCTCGGGACAGTTACGAGCAGTACTTC.

This chain links TRBV7-8 with TRBJ2-3; 13 bases map to TRBD2. In germline, CDR1 is SGHVS, CDR2 FQNEAQ. The trim removed 4 bases at V and 6 bases at J, leaving 4 bases unmatched. The CDR3 has 15 residues. CDR3 in DNA: TGTGCCAGCAGCTGGATGGGACTAGCGGGGGATACGCAGTATTTT. Its translation is CASSWMGLAGDTQYF. Combining the CDR3 with reference TRBV7-8 and TRBJ2-3 gives the whole variable domain GAGVSQSPRYKVAKRGQDVALRCDPISGHVSLFWYQQALGQGPEFLTYFQNEAQLDKSGLPSDRFFAERPEGSVSTLKIQRTQQEDSAVYLCASSWMGLAGDTQYFGPGTRLTVL.

The chain carries TRBV11-2 and TRBJ2-2; the match to TRBD2 covers 10 bases. The CDR3 extends over 19 amino acids. CDR1 is SGHAT, CDR2 FQNNGV, per germline. The V gene end was trimmed by 4 bases and the J gene end by 7 bases; junction bases not matched to a gene: 18. CDR3 DNA sequence: TGTGCCAGCAGCTCCCGCTTCGTAGCGGGAGGCCCCTGGGGCGGGGAGCTGTTTTTT. Protein product: CASSSRFVAGGPWGGELFF.

The chain carries TRBV11-3 and TRBJ2-7; TRBD1 matches 7 bases. The length of the CDR3 is 15 residues. The germline gives CDR1 SGHNT, CDR2 YENEEA. Germline trimming cut 5 bases from V and 3 bases from J; bases unmatched to any gene: 10. The CDR3 is CASSPMTGPLYEQYF. The CDR3 region has the DNA TGTGCCAGCAGCCCCATGACAGGGCCCCTCTACGAGCAGTACTTC.